The entry below describes one T cell receptor (beta chain). Its antigen is unknown. The junction and the germline gene differ at one end; a read error may be behind it. TCRbeta CDR3 regions were amplified from genomic DNA using the immunoSEQ Assay, a bias-controlled multiplex PCR. For the original study's pipeline: Within the assay, amplification of reference gene primers was used to estimate how many nucleated cells each sample contained. To quantify the absolute abundance of each unique TCRbeta CDR3 rearrangement, sequence reads were collapsed and filtered. For each sample, productive Simpson clonality was calculated as the square root of Simpson's diversity index across productive rearrangements. Drawn from immuneACCESS, this table holds only the in-frame rearrangements with V and J called that TCRdb kept. Clones are partly lost; checked studies trace under half to an unresolved V gene and leave the rest unexplained. D and trimming were read from the DNA, whereas the V and J calls and clone size are those reported in that table. The sample table contains around 200,000 clones; only one count was recorded for around 88% of them. The ten largest clones represent more than 4% of the sample.

Enrolling through a virtual design, the prospective study's participants ranged in age from roughly 18 to 90 years and lived across 20 to 30 United States geographic areas. Cohort assignment in the prospective study relied on participant-reported clinical history from a screening survey and a study questionnaire. Exposed participants had been in contact with someone with a PCR-confirmed or clinician-diagnosed COVID-19 case within 2 weeks of study entry. In the prospective study, whole blood, serum and a nasopharyngeal or oropharyngeal swab were collected from each participant by mobile phlebotomists. Participants in the prospective study had the option to provide additional blood draws and questionnaires over a roughly 2-month period. Prospective study blood samples were shipped either frozen or at room temperature before DNA extraction. The data originate from a study of blood T cell repertoires in COVID-19 (dated by TCRdb to 2020 to 2021). Regarding the complete study: Samples covering the acute and convalescent phases of COVID-19 were provided by collaborators in the United States, Italy and Spain. The prospective study material was composed of cDNA or gDNA derived from T cells, B-cell-depleted T cells, or PBMCs. Subjects who had been exposed to COVID-19, were actively infected with it, or had recovered from it provided the deeply sampled blood TCRbeta repertoires that made up the dataset. The repertoires were made available in a free public database intended to serve as a resource for research on the immune response to SARS-CoV-2. Samples came from the ongoing ImmuneRACE study (first 160 participants) plus 1,254 subjects from 6 global collaborators. Sample metadata almost always included a de-identified subject ID, COVID-19 status, age in years and sex. Where HLA class I and class II types were available, the types were taken from metadata supplied by the sample provider, not from assay-based typing. General study outcomes and caveats: The amount of clinical and demographic metadata varied by source and participant and was provided uncurated.

The sequenced sample consisted of PBMCs or T cells enriched from blood (not recorded which). The receptor was derived from a woman aged 25 to 45 who had been exposed to COVID-19.

The CDR3 reads as follows: CGSGTGGWYEQYF. The sequenced DNA: TGCGGATCCGGGACAGGGGGTTGGTACGAGCAGTACTTC. Recombination connected TRBV2 to TRBJ2-7, with TRBD1 matching 11 junction bases. The CDR3 goes from the cysteine to the phenylalanine over 13 residues. Only the CDR3 part of the read is kept: 39 bases, read in frame from the first base. CDR1 and CDR2, looked up from the germline V gene, are SNHLY and FYNNEI.